A single sample is the source of the 14 T cell receptor beta chains below, sequenced in a study of tumor-infiltrating lymphocytes in primary liver carcinoma. Unsorted whole blood supplied the blood RNA, and germline DNA was isolated too. Constant-region priming of around 500 ng total RNA yielded TCR beta cDNA. ARM-PCR, slightly modified, supplied the TCR beta libraries through three nested multiplex PCR rounds. The study ran its first two PCR rounds for nine to eleven cycles each, using TRBV1-TRBV30 forward primers and a C-beta reverse primer. TCRdb used MiXCR to reprocess the multiplex PCR reads, holding one entry per CDR3 protein. The sample holds some 180,000 distinct CDR3 sequences, over 50% seen once. Sample: peripheral blood. These receptors originate from a middle-aged man with primary liver carcinoma and hepatitis B virus infection.

Of note for this clonotype: At one end the junction does not follow the germline gene, possibly because of a read error. The chain combines TRBV6-1 with TRBJ1-2; weak D call: TRBD1 (5 bases). This CDR3 has 15 amino acids. Germline V gives CDR1 MNHNS, CDR2 SASEGT. The CDR3, as DNA: TGTGCCAGCAGTGCCCAGGGTGAGGCTAACTATGACTACACCTTC. It is translated as CASSAQGEANYDYTF.

As regards this clonotype: At one boundary the junction diverges from the germline segment, which might be a read error. The genes are TRBV6-1 and TRBJ2-7; 9 positions agree with TRBD1. Per the germline V gene, CDR1 is MNHNS and CDR2 is SASEGT. The CDR3 runs 13 residues. The CDR3 DNA follows: TGTGCCAGCAGTGCGGGACAGGGTGACGAGCAATACTTC. Translating gives CASSAGQGDEQYF.

Of note for this clonotype: The DNA is left out, because the CDR3 cannot be placed on it with certainty; the CDR3 is given as TCRdb lists it. The rearrangement joins TRBV6-6 to TRBJ1-3; the D call in the table, TRBD1, was not verified against the DNA. Germline-derived CDR1 and CDR2 are MNHNY and SVGAGI (reference sequence). The CDR3 has 19 residues if both end residues are counted. The CDR3 spells CASSTVTGKDFASGNTIHF.

For this clonotype: Compared with germline, one end of the junction differs, possibly owing to a read error. The chain has TRBV7-9 and TRBJ2-7; 7 bases fit TRBD2. Germline V gene data show CDR1 as SEHNR and CDR2 as FQNEAQ (reference sequence). The CDR3 spans 13 residues. In nucleotides, the CDR3 is TGTGTCAGCAGCCTTGCGGGAGTAGACGAGCAGTACTTC. Its protein product is CVSSLAGVDEQYF.

To note about this clonotype: One end of the junction does not line up with germline, which may come from a read error. The chain uses TRBV11-2 and TRBJ2-1; D gene unclear. Germline V lookup: CDR1 SGHAT, CDR2 FQNNGV. This CDR3 has 14 amino acids. CDR3 nucleotides: TGTGACAGCAGCTCAACACCGTTACTGACTGAGCAGTCCTTC. This translates into CDSSSTPLLTEQSF. Full variable domain (remainder filled in from reference TRBV11-2 and TRBJ2-1): EAGVAQSPRYKIIEKRQSVAFWCNPISGHATLYWYQQILGQGPKLLIQFQNNGVVDDSQLPKDRFSAERLKGVDSTLKIQPAKLEDSAVYLCDSSSTPLLTEQSFGPGTRLTVL.

V and J are TRBV5-5 and TRBJ2-7; TRBD2 matches 7 bases. This CDR3 region has 15 residues. Trimming cost V 4 bases and J 3 bases; bases outside gene matches: 10. Per germline, CDR1 SGHKS and CDR2 YYEKEE (reference sequence). CDR3 sequence: CASSRVTGTIYEQYF. CDR3 DNA: TGTGCCAGCAGCAGAGTTACCGGGACTATCTACGAGCAGTACTTC.

As to this clonotype: A read error may produce the germline difference seen at one junction end. The rearrangement joins TRBV13 to TRBJ2-7, with 7 bases that match TRBD1. Germline V lookup: CDR1 PRHDT, CDR2 FYEKMQ (reference sequence). The CDR3 has 12 amino acids. The CDR3 region is CASSRDSYEQHF. CDR3 DNA: TGTGCCAGCAGCCGGGACAGTTACGAGCAGCACTTC.

V is TRBV29-1 and J is TRBJ1-1, with TRBD1 matching 10 bases. J lost 0 bases, V lost 1 base, and 14 bases had no gene match. Germline V gene sequence: CDR1 SQVTM, CDR2 ANQGSEA. CDR3 length equals 19 residues. The CDR3 protein is CSVEGGRGQGGIMNTEAFF. The CDR3 coding sequence is TGCAGCGTTGAAGGCGGGAGAGGACAGGGGGGAATAATGAACACTGAAGCTTTCTTT.

The J gene is TRBJ2-1, the V gene TRBV12-3 or TRBV12-4; D remains ambiguous. The CDR3 extends over 12 amino acids. Deletions cut 8 bases from V and 4 bases from J, with 9 bases between. The DNA for the CDR3 is TGTGCCAGCTCAAGAATTTACAATGAGCAGTTCTTC. Its translation is CASSRIYNEQFF.

This chain connects TRBV10-3 to TRBJ2-7, with 8 bases identical to TRBD2. Trimming took 11 bases from V and 0 from J; bases not matched to a gene: 9. The CDR3 contains 14 residues. The germline V gene encodes CDR1 ENHRY and CDR2 SYGVKD. This chain's CDR3 is CASASGRLSYEQYF. In DNA form, the CDR3 reads TGTGCCTCAGCTAGCGGGCGCCTCTCCTACGAGCAGTACTTC.

The chain joins TRBV6-5 to TRBJ1-5, with no clear D. This CDR3 contains 16 residues. The germline V and J ends were trimmed by 7 bases and 0 bases, with 16 bases remaining between them. CDR1 and CDR2 from the germline V gene are MNHEY and SVGAGI. DNA for the CDR3: TGTGCCAGCAAAGCAGGAGGGCCATATAGCAATCAGCCCCAGCATTTT. As protein: CASKAGGPYSNQPQHF.

A remark on this clonotype: Its ends do not fully match the called genes, so a read error is possible. The gene calls are TRBV10-2 and TRBJ2-7, with D tentatively TRBD1 (7 bases). Germline assignment: CDR1 WSHSY and CDR2 SAAADI. The CDR3 totals 14 residues. The CDR3 sequence: CASNPTGRSREQYF. The CDR3 DNA is TGCGCCAGCAACCCGACAGGGAGGTCTAGAGAGCAATACTTC.

This chain uses TRBV6-5 with TRBJ2-3; the match to TRBD1 covers 8 bases. CDR1 MNHEY and CDR2 SVGAGI come from the germline V gene. The CDR3 spans 15 residues. J gave up 6 bases and V 6 bases, and 11 bases lay outside the gene matches. Here the CDR3 reads CASSERTGNSDTQYF. The CDR3 DNA sequence: TGTGCCAGCAGCGAAAGGACAGGGAATAGCGATACGCAGTATTTT.

The chain carries TRBV7-9 and TRBJ1-4, with 10 bases matching TRBD1. The CDR3 is 13 residues long. Germline CDR1 reads SEHNR; CDR2 reads FQNEAQ (reference sequence). Trimming removed 4 bases from V and 8 bases from J; junction bases left unmatched: 1. The DNA of the CDR3 is TGTGCCAGCAGCTGGGGACAGGGGGAAAAACTGTTTTTT. Translating it yields CASSWGQGEKLFF.